The 18 T cell receptor beta chains in this list originate from one sample, sequenced in a study of cytomegalovirus exposure and HLA in healthy donors. Researchers ran the PCR with 60 Vbeta and 13 Jbeta primers. The repertoire was sequenced with immunoSEQ multiplex PCR; TCRdb's copy has only in-frame clones and lacks some. There are 110,000 to 150,000 clones in the sample; 70% occur only once, and roughly 1.9% lies in the top ten. Sequencing input: PBMCs. The receptors were gathered from a woman aged 55-69 years in good health and CMV-seropositive.

The chain has TRBV30 and TRBJ1-1; unclear D gene. CDR1 and CDR2 (germline): GTSNPN, SVGIG (reference sequence). V was cut by 0 bases and J by 1 base, with 12 bases left in between. This CDR3 comprises 15 residues. The CDR3 loop is CAWSVEGRTNTEAFF. CDR3 sequence (DNA): TGTGCCTGGAGTGTGGAGGGTCGGACGAACACTGAAGCTTTCTTT.

V gene TRBV11-2 combines with J gene TRBJ2-7; tentative D call: TRBD2 (6 bases). V was shortened by 5 bases and J by 5 bases, with 16 bases between the two germline ends. This CDR3 is built from 14 residues. Germline assignment: CDR1 SGHAT and CDR2 FQNNGV. In nucleotides, the CDR3 is TGTGCCAGCAGCCCCCTACGGGGGAGGCACGAGCAGTACTTC. It is translated as CASSPLRGRHEQYF.

This clone was seen a few times. This chain joins TRBV19 and TRBJ2-2; 7 bases are a match to TRBD2. Trimming cost V 3 bases and J 7 bases; bases outside gene matches: 5. Germline assignment: CDR1 LNHDA and CDR2 SQIVND (reference sequence). The CDR3 extends over 14 amino acids. DNA of the CDR3: TGTGCCAGTAGTATGATAGGGGAGGGCGGGGAGCTGTTTTTT. Its translation: CASSMIGEGGELFF.

The rearrangement joins TRBV15 to TRBJ2-7; TRBD2 matches 9 bases. CDR1 and CDR2 from the germline V gene are LNHNV and YYDKDF (reference sequence). The CDR3 spans 13 residues. The junction had 4 bases not matched to a gene; V was cut back by 5 bases and J by 5 bases. The CDR3 region has the DNA TGTGCCACCAGCGTCGCGGGAGGGAACGAGCAGTACTTC. Its protein is CATSVAGGNEQYF.

This sequence joins TRBV14 and TRBJ2-2; D is ambiguous. There are 14 residues in the CDR3. Germline CDR1 is SGHDN and CDR2 is FVKESK. V was trimmed by 0 bases and J by 6 bases, leaving 8 bases between them. CDR3 nucleotide sequence: TGTGCCAGCAGCCAAGATTTAGTCGCCGGGGAGCTGTTTTTT. The encoded protein is CASSQDLVAGELFF.

The chain combines TRBV28 with TRBJ2-1, with TRBD2 matching 8 bases. V was pared by 5 bases and J by 4 bases, with 10 bases of the junction left unmatched. This CDR3 is 16 amino acids long. The germline V gene has CDR1 MDHEN and CDR2 SYDVKM. CDR3 in amino acids: CASSPPGLAGYNEQFF. CDR3 bases: TGTGCCAGCAGTCCTCCCGGGTTAGCGGGGTACAATGAGCAGTTCTTC.

With respect to this clone: Other DNA sequences in the same sample also yield this CDR3. This chain connects TRBV28 to TRBJ1-1; D is ambiguous. Per the germline V gene, CDR1 is MDHEN and CDR2 is SYDVKM. Trimming stripped 3 bases from V and 7 bases from J, with 6 bases between. The CDR3 has 11 amino acids. In DNA form, the CDR3 reads TGTGCCAGCAGTTTGGGCCTTGAAGCTTTCTTT. It codes for CASSLGLEAFF.

The gene calls are TRBV5-6 and TRBJ2-3; D is possibly TRBD2 (6 bases). Trimming shortened V by 2 bases and J by 4 bases, and 20 bases separated the two germline ends. The germline CDR1 and CDR2 sequences are SGHDT and YYEEEE. The CDR3 extends over 17 amino acids. The CDR3 protein is CASSLASAGFRSDTQYF. DNA for the CDR3: TGTGCCAGCAGCTTAGCTAGCGCAGGGTTTCGATCAGATACGCAGTATTTT.

CDR3 protein: CASRQTGGSQETQYF. The CDR3 DNA reads TGTGCCAGCAGGCAGACAGGGGGCTCGCAAGAGACCCAGTACTTC. The V call is TRBV2, the J call TRBJ2-5, with TRBD1 identical over 10 bases. After removal of 6 bases from V and 2 bases from J, the junction contained 6 bases not matched to a gene. Per the germline V gene, CDR1 is SNHLY and CDR2 is FYNNEI. CDR3 size: 15 residues.

This chain links TRBV5-6 with TRBJ2-1; 9 bases map to TRBD1. CDR3 length: 18 amino acids. The junction had 12 bases not matched to a gene; V was cut back by 4 bases and J by 1 base. The germline CDR1 and CDR2 sequences are SGHDT and YYEEEE. As DNA, the CDR3 is TGTGCCAGCAGCCTAGAAAAGGGGACAGGGAAATCCTACAATGAGCAGTTCTTC. Translated, it gives CASSLEKGTGKSYNEQFF. The full variable domain, in which reference TRBV5-6 and TRBJ2-1 provide the parts outside the CDR3, is DAGVTQSPTHLIKTRGQQVTLRCSPKSGHDTVSWYQQALGQGPQFIFQYYEEEERQRGNFPDRFSGHQFPNYSSELNVNALLLGDSALYLCASSLEKGTGKSYNEQFFGPGTRLTVL.

This clone was picked up a small number of times. Other DNA sequences from this sample encode an identical CDR3 as well. The V and J genes are TRBV7-9 and TRBJ2-3; a possible D gene is TRBD2 (5 bases). The germline V gene encodes CDR1 SEHNR and CDR2 FQNEAQ (reference sequence). The ends were cut back, 0 bases at V and 6 bases at J, with 7 bases in the middle. CDR3 length: 13 residues. The CDR3 DNA sequence: TGTGCCAGCAGCTTAGCGGGAGCGGATACGCAGTATTTT. Amino acid sequence: CASSLAGADTQYF.

The chain joins TRBV11-2 to TRBJ2-7; the match to TRBD1 covers 9 bases. This CDR3 comprises 16 residues. V dropped 5 bases and J dropped 6; count of bases not matched to a gene: 14. Germline V lookup: CDR1 SGHAT, CDR2 FQNNGV. CDR3 bases: TGTGCCAGCAGCCAGAAAGCGTCGGGACAGGGAGCCGAGCAGTACTTC. Its protein product is CASSQKASGQGAEQYF. The whole variable domain, filled in from reference TRBV11-2 and TRBJ2-7, reads EAGVAQSPRYKIIEKRQSVAFWCNPISGHATLYWYQQILGQGPKLLIQFQNNGVVDDSQLPKDRFSAERLKGVDSTLKIQPAKLEDSAVYLCASSQKASGQGAEQYFGPGTRLTVT.

V gene TRBV5-6 combines with J gene TRBJ1-3; D gene uncertain. CDR1 SGHDT and CDR2 YYEEEE come from the germline V gene. V lost 1 base to trimming and J lost 4 bases, with 6 bases between them. The CDR3 is 13 amino acids. The CDR3 sequence is CASSLRRGNTIYF. The CDR3 region has the DNA TGTGCCAGCAGCTTGAGGAGGGGAAACACCATATATTTT.

The rearrangement uses TRBV5-8 and TRBJ1-3; the D is unclear. V was cut by 4 bases and J by 0 bases, with 8 bases left in between. CDR1 and CDR2 (germline): SGHTS, YDEGEE. The CDR3 covers 14 residues. The CDR3 loop reads CASSDKNSGNTIYF. The CDR3 coding sequence is TGTGCCAGCAGCGACAAAAACTCTGGAAACACCATATATTTT.

This clone was observed a few times. The chain employs TRBV16 and TRBJ1-1; unclear D gene. Trimming took 4 bases from V and 8 from J, leaving 11 bases between them. CDR3 length equals 12 residues. CDR1 KGHSY and CDR2 FQNENV come from the germline V gene. The DNA of the CDR3 is TGTGCCAGCAGCCGCTTTACAGTGGAAGCTTTCTTT. As protein: CASSRFTVEAFF.

This clone was seen once. V is TRBV30 and J is TRBJ2-7; possibly TRBD1 for D (5 bases). Germline V CDR1 and CDR2: GTSNPN, SVGIG (reference sequence). V lost 3 bases to trimming and J lost 4 bases, with 10 bases between them. The CDR3 totals 12 residues. The CDR3 is CAWSSRGYEQYF. The CDR3 DNA reads TGTGCCTGGAGCAGTAGGGGTTACGAGCAGTACTTC. The full variable domain, its missing parts supplied by reference TRBV30 and TRBJ2-7, is SQTIHQWPATLVQPVGSPLSLECTVEGTSNPNLYWYRQAAGRGLQLLFYSVGIGQISSEVPQNLSASRPQDRQFILSSKKLLLSDSGFYLCAWSSRGYEQYFGPGTRLTVT.

This clone was observed a few times. The chain has TRBV5-8 and TRBJ1-4; TRBD1 might be the D (5 bases). This CDR3 comprises 17 residues. Trimming removed 4 bases at V and 5 bases at J, with 21 bases between. From germline, CDR1 is SGHTS and CDR2 YDEGEE. CDR3: CASSKMLGGHENEKLFF. In nucleotides, the CDR3 is TGTGCCAGCAGCAAGATGCTTGGTGGACATGAGAATGAAAAACTGTTTTTT.

V gene TRBV2 combines with J gene TRBJ1-1, with TRBD1 matching over 7 bases. Germline V lookup: CDR1 SNHLY, CDR2 FYNNEI. Unmatched junction bases numbered 6, after V lost 6 bases and J lost 2 bases. The CDR3 length is 14 residues. CDR3 amino acids: CASRPGTANTEAFF. CDR3 DNA: TGTGCCAGCAGGCCCGGGACAGCCAACACTGAAGCTTTCTTT.